The text below deals with one T cell receptor beta chain. Version v3.0 of the immunoSEQ assay was performed at survey level. Generated by immunoSEQ multiplex PCR, the TCRdb table keeps only in-frame clones and is missing some. The profile shows some 20,000 clones, about three quarters of them singletons. The data stem from a study of long-term antiretroviral therapy in people with HIV. With 0 bases removed from V and 8 bases from J, the gap between germline ends came to 6 bases. The CDR3 is 12 amino acids. Germline CDR1 SGHRS, CDR2 YFSETQ. The rearrangement links TRBV5-1 to TRBJ2-1; D gene ambiguous. The TCR comes from a woman between 25 and 40 years old with HIV. This sample comprised unsorted PBMCs, obtained 2.9 years after starting antiretroviral therapy. In DNA, the CDR3 is TGCGCCAGCAGCTTGGTTGGGCATGAGCAGTTCTTC. It codes for CASSLVGHEQFF.